The 7 T cell receptor beta chains in this list originate from one sample, sequenced in a study of blood T cell repertoires in COVID-19. Clones were sequenced by immunoSEQ multiplex PCR, and TCRdb holds only the in-frame ones, with some missing. The sample carries under 250,000 clones, about 90% recorded once. What was sequenced was PBMCs or T cells enriched from blood (not recorded which). The receptors were sampled from a woman aged 40 to 50 who had been exposed to COVID-19.

The V and J genes are TRBV5-6 and TRBJ2-2; 9 bases map to TRBD2. CDR3 length: 16 residues. The germline V gene has CDR1 SGHDT and CDR2 YYEEEE. V was pared by 4 bases and J by 4 bases, with 8 bases of the junction left unmatched. CDR3 sequence reads: CASSRTGLAITGELFF. CDR3 coding DNA: TGTGCCAGCAGCCGGACTGGACTAGCGATCACCGGGGAGCTGTTTTTT. The entire variable domain, with the rest obtained from reference TRBV5-6 and TRBJ2-2, is as follows: DAGVTQSPTHLIKTRGQQVTLRCSPKSGHDTVSWYQQALGQGPQFIFQYYEEEERQRGNFPDRFSGHQFPNYSSELNVNALLLGDSALYLCASSRTGLAITGELFFGEGSRLTVL.

This chain links TRBV4-3 with TRBJ1-3; TRBD1 is a possible D gene (6 bases). Germline CDR1 is LGHNA and CDR2 is YSLEER. The V end was cut by 1 base, the J end by 0 bases, with 10 bases between. This CDR3 spans 16 amino acids. CDR3 nucleotides: TGCGCCAGCAGCCAAGCGACAGGAAGCTCTGGAAACACCATATATTTT. It is translated as CASSQATGSSGNTIYF.

The CDR3 protein is CASRNDREANQPQHF. The DNA of the CDR3 is TGTGCCAGCAGAAATGACAGGGAGGCAAATCAGCCCCAGCATTTT. The rearrangement uses TRBV27 and TRBJ1-5; the match to TRBD1 covers 7 bases. The CDR3 runs to 15 residues. V lost 6 bases and J lost 4; bases outside the gene matches: 9. Germline values: CDR1 MNHEY, CDR2 SMNVEV (reference sequence).

This clone was recorded once. The genes are TRBV6-1 and TRBJ1-2; perhaps TRBD1 as D (6 bases). V dropped 0 bases and J dropped 7 bases, with 21 bases sitting between them. CDR1 MNHNS and CDR2 SASEGT come from the germline V gene. The CDR3 covers 17 residues. This CDR3 is CASSEANSGGWLGGYTF. The CDR3 coding sequence is TGTGCCAGCAGTGAAGCGAATTCGGGGGGCTGGCTTGGTGGCTACACCTTC.

This chain connects TRBV18 to TRBJ1-4; 7 bases map to TRBD1. Trimming cost V 2 bases and J 2 bases; bases outside gene matches: 5. The germline CDR1 and CDR2 sequences are KGHSH and LQKENI. The CDR3 sequence is 16 residues long. The CDR3 bases are TGTGCCAGCTCACCAGACAGGGTCGAGACTAATGAAAAACTGTTTTTT. Encoded protein: CASSPDRVETNEKLFF.

This clone was counted once. The chain links TRBV25-1 to TRBJ1-5; D may be TRBD1 (5 bases). The V gene's germline CDR1 is MGHDK and CDR2 SYGVNS. V gave up 1 base and J gave up 0 bases, with 13 bases separating them. This CDR3 is 17 amino acids long. The CDR3 bases are TGTGCCAGCAGTGAATTCCCTCGACAGCCTAGCAATCAGCCCCAGCATTTT. This encodes CASSEFPRQPSNQPQHF.

This chain links TRBV19 with TRBJ1-3; D is possibly TRBD1 (6 bases). The CDR3 sequence is 15 residues long. Trimming stripped 8 bases from V and 4 bases from J, with 18 bases between. Germline lookup yields CDR1 LNHDA and CDR2 SQIVND (reference sequence). CDR3: CASSTEQGWGNTIYF. The CDR3, as DNA: TGTGCCAGTTCCACCGAACAGGGTTGGGGAAACACCATATATTTT.